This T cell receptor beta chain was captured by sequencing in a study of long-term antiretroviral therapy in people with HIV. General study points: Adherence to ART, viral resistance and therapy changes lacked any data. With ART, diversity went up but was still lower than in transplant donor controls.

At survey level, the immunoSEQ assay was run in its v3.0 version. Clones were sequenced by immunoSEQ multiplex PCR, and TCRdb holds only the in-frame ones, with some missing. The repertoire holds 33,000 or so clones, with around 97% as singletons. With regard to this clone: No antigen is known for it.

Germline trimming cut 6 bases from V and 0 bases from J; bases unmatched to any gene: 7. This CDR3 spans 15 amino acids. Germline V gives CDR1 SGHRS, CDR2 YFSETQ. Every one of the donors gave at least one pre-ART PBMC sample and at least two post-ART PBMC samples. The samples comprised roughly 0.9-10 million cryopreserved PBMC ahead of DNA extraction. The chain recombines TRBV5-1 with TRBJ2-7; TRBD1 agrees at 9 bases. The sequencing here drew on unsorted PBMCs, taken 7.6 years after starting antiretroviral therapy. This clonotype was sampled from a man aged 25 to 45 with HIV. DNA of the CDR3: TGCGCCAGCAAACCCGGACAGGGGAGCTCCTACGAGCAGTACTTC. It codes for CASKPGQGSSYEQYF.